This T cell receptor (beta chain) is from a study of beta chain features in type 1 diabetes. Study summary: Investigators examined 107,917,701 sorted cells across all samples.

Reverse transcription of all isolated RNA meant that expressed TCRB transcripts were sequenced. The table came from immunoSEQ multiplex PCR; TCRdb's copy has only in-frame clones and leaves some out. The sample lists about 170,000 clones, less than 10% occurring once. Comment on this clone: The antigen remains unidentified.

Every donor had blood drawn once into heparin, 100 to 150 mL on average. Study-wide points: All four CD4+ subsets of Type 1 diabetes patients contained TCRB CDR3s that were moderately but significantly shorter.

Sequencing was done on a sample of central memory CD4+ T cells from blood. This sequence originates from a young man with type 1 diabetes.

CDR3 nucleotides: TGTGCCAGCAGTGATGGTCAGATCGAGCAGTACTTC. Its protein is CASSDGQIEQYF. V is TRBV2 and J is TRBJ2-7; D ambiguous. The V gene's germline CDR1 is SNHLY and CDR2 FYNNEI. Trimming left V 3 bases short and J 6 bases short, with 9 bases between. The CDR3 loop spans 12 amino acids. The variable domain in full, with the rest retrieved from reference TRBV2 and TRBJ2-7, is EPEVTQTPSHQVTQMGQEVILRCVPISNHLYFYWYRQILGQKVEFLVSFYNNEISEKSEIFDDQFSVERPDGSNFTLKIRSTKLEDSAMYFCASSDGQIEQYFGPGTRLTVT.